The clone carrying this T cell receptor (beta chain) occurred many times. TCRdb fed the RT-PCR reads into MiXCR, producing one record per CDR3 protein. The sample contains almost 700,000 distinct CDR3 sequences, 13% to 15% of which appear only once. CDR3 length: 14 amino acids. Germline V lookup: CDR1 MNHEY, CDR2 SVGAGI. Trimming took 6 bases from V and 0 from J, leaving 9 bases between them. The sequenced sample consisted of memory CD4+ T cells from blood. J is TRBJ1-5 and V is TRBV6-5; D gene ambiguous. This receptor was identified in a female donor in good health, serving as a healthy control. CDR3 coding DNA: TGTGCCAGCAGACCTCATTATAGCAATCAGCCCCAGCATTTT. This gives the protein CASRPHYSNQPQHF.